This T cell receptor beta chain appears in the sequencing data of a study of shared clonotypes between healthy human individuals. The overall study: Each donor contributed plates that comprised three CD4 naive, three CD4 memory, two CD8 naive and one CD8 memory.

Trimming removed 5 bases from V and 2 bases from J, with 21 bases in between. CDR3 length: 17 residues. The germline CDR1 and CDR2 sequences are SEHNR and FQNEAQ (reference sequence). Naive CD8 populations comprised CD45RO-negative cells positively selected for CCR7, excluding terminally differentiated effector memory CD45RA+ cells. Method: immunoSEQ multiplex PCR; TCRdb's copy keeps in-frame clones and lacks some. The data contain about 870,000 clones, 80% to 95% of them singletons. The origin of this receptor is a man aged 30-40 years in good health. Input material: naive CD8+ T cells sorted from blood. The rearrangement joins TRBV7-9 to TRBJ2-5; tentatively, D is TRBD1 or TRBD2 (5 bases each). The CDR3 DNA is TGTGCCAGCAGCCCGAGGGGTTTAGGCAGGGAACAAGAGACCCAGTACTTC. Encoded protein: CASSPRGLGREQETQYF.